This TCR beta chain was recorded in a study of T cell changes during pregnancy in multiple sclerosis. CDR1 and CDR2 from the germline V gene are MGHRA and YSYEKL. CDR3 size: 16 residues. The V and J ends lost 1 base and 0 bases respectively, with 12 bases between them. The protocol was immunoSEQ multiplex PCR, while the TCRdb copy is restricted to in-frame clones and leaves out a portion. Here the sample spans some 56,000 clones, roughly 90% being singletons. The input for sequencing was CD4+ T cells from peripheral blood mononuclear cells, taken after pregnancy. The chain combines TRBV4-1 with TRBJ1-1; tentative D call: TRBD1 (5 bases). The TCR originated in a female donor with multiple sclerosis, enrolled in a pregnancy study. The CDR3 sequence: CASSQGGGPLNTEAFF. CDR3 nucleotides: TGCGCCAGCAGCCAAGGGGGCGGACCGTTGAACACTGAAGCTTTCTTT.